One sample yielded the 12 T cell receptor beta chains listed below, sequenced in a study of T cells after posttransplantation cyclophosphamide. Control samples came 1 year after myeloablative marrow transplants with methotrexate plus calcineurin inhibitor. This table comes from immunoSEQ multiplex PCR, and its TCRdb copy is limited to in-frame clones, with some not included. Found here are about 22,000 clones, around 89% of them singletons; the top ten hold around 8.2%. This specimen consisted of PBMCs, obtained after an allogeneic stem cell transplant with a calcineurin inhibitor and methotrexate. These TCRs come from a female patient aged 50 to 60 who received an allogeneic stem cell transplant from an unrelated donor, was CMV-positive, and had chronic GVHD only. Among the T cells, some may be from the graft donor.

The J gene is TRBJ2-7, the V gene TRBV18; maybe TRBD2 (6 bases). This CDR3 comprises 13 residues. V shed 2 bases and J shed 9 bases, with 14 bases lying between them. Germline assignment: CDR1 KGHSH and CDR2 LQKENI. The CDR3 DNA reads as TGTGCCAGCTCACCAGGGACTTCCAGCATGCAGTACTTC. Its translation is CASSPGTSSMQYF.

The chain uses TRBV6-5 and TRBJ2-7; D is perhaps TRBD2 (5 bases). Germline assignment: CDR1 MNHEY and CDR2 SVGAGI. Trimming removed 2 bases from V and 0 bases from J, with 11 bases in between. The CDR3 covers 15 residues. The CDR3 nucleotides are TGTGCCAGCAGTTACGGCGGGCCCCTCTCCTACGAGCAGTACTTC. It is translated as CASSYGGPLSYEQYF.

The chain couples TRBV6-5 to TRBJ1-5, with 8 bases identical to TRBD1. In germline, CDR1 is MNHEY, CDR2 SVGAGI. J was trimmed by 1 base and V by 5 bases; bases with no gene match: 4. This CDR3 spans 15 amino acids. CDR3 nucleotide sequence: TGTGCCAGCAGTGCAGGGGGCAACAGCAATCAGCCCCAGCATTTT. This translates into CASSAGGNSNQPQHF.

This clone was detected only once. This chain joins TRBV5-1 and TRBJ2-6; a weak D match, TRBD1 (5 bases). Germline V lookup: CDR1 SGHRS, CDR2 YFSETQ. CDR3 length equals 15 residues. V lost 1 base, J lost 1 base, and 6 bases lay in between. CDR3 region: CASSLSGSGANVLTF. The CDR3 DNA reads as TGCGCCAGCAGCTTGTCAGGGTCTGGGGCCAACGTCCTGACTTTC.

CDR3 loop: CASSPRGNTIYF. The CDR3 DNA follows: TGTGCCAGCAGCCCCCGGGGAAACACCATATATTTT. The chain links TRBV7-9 to TRBJ1-3; D remains ambiguous. CDR1 is SEHNR and CDR2 is FQNEAQ in the germline V gene (reference sequence). The CDR3 is made up of 12 amino acids. Trimming shortened V by 5 bases and J by 4 bases, and 6 bases separated the two germline ends.

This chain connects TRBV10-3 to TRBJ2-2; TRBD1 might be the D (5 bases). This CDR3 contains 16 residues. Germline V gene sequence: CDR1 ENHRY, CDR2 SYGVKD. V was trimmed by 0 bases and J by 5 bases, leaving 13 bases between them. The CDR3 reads CAISESMQGETGELFF. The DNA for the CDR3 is TGTGCCATCAGTGAGTCGATGCAGGGCGAGACCGGGGAGCTGTTTTTT.

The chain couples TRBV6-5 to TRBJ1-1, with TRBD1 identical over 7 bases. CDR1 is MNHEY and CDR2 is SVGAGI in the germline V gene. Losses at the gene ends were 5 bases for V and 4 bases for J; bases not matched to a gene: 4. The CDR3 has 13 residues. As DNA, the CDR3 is TGTGCCAGCAGTCTAGACAGGGCCACTGAAGCTTTCTTT. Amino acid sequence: CASSLDRATEAFF.

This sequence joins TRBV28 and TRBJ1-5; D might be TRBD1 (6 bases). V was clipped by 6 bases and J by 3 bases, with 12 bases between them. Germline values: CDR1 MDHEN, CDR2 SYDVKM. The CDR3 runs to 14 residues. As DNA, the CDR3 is TGTGCCAGCAGCAAACAGGGAAACAATCAGCCCCAGCATTTT. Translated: CASSKQGNNQPQHF. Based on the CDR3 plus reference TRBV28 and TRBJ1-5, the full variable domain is DVKVTQSSRYLVKRTGEKVFLECVQDMDHENMFWYRQDPGLGLRLIYFSYDVKMKEKGDIPEGYSVSREKKERFSLILESASTNQTSMYLCASSKQGNNQPQHFGDGTRLSIL.

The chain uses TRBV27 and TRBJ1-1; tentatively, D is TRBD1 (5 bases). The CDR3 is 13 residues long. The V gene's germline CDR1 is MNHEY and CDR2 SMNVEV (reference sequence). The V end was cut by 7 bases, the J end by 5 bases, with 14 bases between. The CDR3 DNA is TGTGCCAGCACCACCAGGAGGGGTACTGAAGCTTTCTTT. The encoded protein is CASTTRRGTEAFF.

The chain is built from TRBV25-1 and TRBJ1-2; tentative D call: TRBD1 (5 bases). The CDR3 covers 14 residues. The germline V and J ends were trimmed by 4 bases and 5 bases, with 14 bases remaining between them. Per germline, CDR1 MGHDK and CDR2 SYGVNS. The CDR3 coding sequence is TGTGCCAGCAGTGCGGCGGGACTTTGGTATGGCTACACCTTC. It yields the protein CASSAAGLWYGYTF.

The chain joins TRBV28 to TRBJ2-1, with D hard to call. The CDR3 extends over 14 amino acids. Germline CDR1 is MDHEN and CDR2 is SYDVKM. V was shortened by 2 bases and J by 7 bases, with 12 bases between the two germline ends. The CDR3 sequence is CASSLGVAWNEQFF. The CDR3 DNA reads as TGTGCCAGCAGTTTAGGTGTTGCGTGGAATGAGCAGTTCTTC.

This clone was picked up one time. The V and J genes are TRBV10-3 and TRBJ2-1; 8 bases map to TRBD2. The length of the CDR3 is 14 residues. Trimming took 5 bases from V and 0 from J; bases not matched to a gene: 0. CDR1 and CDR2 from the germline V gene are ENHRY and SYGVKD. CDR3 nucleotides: TGTGCCATCAGTCTAGCGGGCTCCTACAATGAGCAGTTCTTC. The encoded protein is CAISLAGSYNEQFF.